This paragraph covers one TCR beta chain sequence. These data belong to a study of cytomegalovirus exposure and HLA in healthy donors. CDR1 SGHTA and CDR2 FQGNSA come from the germline V gene. Trimming pared 2 bases from V and 5 bases from J, leaving 15 bases between. The CDR3 spans 15 residues. PCR employed 60 Vbeta and 13 Jbeta primers. The repertoire was sequenced with immunoSEQ multiplex PCR; TCRdb's copy has only in-frame clones and lacks some. The sample has about 92,000 clones, around 74% seen once. The TCR originated in a man aged 45-65 years in good health and CMV-seropositive. The rearrangement joins TRBV7-2 to TRBJ1-1, with D perhaps matching TRBD1 (5 bases). The sequenced material came from PBMCs. CDR3: CASSLNGRVDTEAFF. The CDR3 DNA sequence: TGTGCCAGCAGCTTAAACGGCAGGGTCGATACTGAAGCTTTCTTT.